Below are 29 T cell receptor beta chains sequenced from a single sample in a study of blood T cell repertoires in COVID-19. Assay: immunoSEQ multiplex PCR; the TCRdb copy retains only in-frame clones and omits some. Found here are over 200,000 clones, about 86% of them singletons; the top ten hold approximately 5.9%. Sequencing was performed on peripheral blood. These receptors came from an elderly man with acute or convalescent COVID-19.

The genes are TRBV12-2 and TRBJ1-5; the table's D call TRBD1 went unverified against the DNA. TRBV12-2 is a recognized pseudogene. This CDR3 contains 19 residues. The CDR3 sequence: CASRPRITTGLYSNQPQHF. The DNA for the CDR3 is TGTGCAAGTCGCCCACGAATTACGACAGGCCTGTATAGCAATCAGCCCCAGCATTTT.

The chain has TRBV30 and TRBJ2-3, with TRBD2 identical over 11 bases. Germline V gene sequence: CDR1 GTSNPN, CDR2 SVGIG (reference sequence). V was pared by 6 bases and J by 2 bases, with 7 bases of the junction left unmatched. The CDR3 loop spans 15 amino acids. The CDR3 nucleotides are TGTGCCTGTATAGCGGGAGGGGGAAACACAGATACGCAGTATTTT. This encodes CACIAGGGNTDTQYF. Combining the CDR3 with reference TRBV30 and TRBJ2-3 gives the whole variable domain SQTIHQWPATLVQPVGSPLSLECTVEGTSNPNLYWYRQAAGRGLQLLFYSVGIGQISSEVPQNLSASRPQDRQFILSSKKLLLSDSGFYLCACIAGGGNTDTQYFGPGTRLTVL.

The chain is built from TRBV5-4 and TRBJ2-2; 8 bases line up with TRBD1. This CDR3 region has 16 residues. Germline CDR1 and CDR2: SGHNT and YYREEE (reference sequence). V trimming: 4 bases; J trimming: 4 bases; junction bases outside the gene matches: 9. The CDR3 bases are TGTGCCAGCAGCGCCGGACAGGGCATTGTCACCGGGGAGCTGTTTTTT. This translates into CASSAGQGIVTGELFF.

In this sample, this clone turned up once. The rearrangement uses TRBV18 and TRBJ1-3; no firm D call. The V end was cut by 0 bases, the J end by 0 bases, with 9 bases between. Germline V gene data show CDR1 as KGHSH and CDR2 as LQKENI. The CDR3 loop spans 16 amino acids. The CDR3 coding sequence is TGTGCCAGCTCACCACCTTCGGGAGACTCTGGAAACACCATATATTTT. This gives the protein CASSPPSGDSGNTIYF.

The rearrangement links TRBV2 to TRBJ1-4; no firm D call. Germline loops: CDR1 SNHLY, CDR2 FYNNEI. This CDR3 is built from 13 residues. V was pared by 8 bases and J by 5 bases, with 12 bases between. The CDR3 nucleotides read TGTGCCAGCGAGGGAGGGCGGAATGAAAAACTGTTTTTT. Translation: CASEGGRNEKLFF.

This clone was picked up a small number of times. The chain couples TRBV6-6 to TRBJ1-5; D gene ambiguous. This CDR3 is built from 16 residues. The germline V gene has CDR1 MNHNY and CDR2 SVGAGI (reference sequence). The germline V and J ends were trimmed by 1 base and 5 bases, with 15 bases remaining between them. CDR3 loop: CASSYYSAARDQPQHF. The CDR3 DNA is TGTGCCAGCAGTTACTATAGCGCGGCGCGGGATCAGCCCCAGCATTTT.

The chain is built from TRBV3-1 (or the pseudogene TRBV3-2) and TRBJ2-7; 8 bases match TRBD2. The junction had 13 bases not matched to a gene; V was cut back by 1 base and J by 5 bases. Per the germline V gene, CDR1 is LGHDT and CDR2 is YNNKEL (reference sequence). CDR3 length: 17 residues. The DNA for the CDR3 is TGTGCCAGCAGCCAAGCTGGGGTCACAGCGGGAGAGAACGAGCAGTACTTC. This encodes CASSQAGVTAGENEQYF.

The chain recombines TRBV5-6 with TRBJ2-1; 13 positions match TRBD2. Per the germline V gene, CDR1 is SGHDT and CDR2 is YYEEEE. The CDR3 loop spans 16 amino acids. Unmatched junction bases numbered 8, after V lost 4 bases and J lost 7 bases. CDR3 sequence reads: CASSRRGLAGTNEQFF. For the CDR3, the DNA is TGTGCCAGCAGCCGGAGGGGACTAGCGGGGACAAATGAGCAGTTCTTC.

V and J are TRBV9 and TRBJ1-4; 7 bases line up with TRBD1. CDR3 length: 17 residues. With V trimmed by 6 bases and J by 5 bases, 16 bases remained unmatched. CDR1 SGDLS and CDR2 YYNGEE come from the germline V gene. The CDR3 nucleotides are TGTGCCAGCAACTTCGGGCATGGGGGACAGCTGAATGAAAAACTGTTTTTT. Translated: CASNFGHGGQLNEKLFF.

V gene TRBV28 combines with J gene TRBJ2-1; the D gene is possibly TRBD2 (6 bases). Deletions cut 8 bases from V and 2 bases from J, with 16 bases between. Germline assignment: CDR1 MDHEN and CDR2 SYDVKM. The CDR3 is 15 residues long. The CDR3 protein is CASLSPQRAYNEQFF. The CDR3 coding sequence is TGTGCCAGCCTCTCTCCCCAGCGGGCCTACAATGAGCAGTTCTTC.

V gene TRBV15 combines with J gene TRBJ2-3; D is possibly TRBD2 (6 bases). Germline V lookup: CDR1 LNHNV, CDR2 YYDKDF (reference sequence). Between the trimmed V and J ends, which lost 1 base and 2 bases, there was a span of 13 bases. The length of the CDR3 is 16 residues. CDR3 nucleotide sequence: TGTGCCACCAGCAGAGTGGGGGGACTGAACACAGATACGCAGTATTTT. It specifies CATSRVGGLNTDTQYF. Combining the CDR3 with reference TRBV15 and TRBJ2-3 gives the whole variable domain DAMVIQNPRYQVTQFGKPVTLSCSQTLNHNVMYWYQQKSSQAPKLLFHYYDKDFNNEADTPDNFQSRRPNTSFCFLDIRSPGLGDTAMYLCATSRVGGLNTDTQYFGPGTRLTVL.

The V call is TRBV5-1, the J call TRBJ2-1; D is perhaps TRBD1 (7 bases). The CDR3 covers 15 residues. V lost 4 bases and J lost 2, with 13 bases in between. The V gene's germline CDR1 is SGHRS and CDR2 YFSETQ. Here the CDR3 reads CASSITGEAYNEQFF. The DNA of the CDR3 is TGCGCCAGCAGCATAACAGGGGAGGCCTACAATGAGCAGTTCTTC.

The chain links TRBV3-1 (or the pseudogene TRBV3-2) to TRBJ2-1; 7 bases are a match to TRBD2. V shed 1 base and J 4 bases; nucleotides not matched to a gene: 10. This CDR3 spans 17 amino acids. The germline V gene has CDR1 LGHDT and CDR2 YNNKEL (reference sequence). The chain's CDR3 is CASSQVVAGKRYNEQFF. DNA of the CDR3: TGTGCCAGCAGCCAAGTGGTAGCGGGCAAGCGGTACAATGAGCAGTTCTTC.

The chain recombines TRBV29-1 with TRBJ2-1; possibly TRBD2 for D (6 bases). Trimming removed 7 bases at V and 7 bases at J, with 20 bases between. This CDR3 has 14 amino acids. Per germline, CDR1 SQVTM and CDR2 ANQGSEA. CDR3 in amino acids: CSGRGSRGQNEQFF. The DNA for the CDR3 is TGCAGCGGCCGGGGGTCTCGTGGACAAAATGAGCAGTTCTTC.

CDR3 in DNA: TGTGCCAGCAGCCAAGGTGTCCGTGGCGGGAGGGCCGGTCGGGTGTTCTTC. Protein: CASSQGVRGGRAGRVFF. The chain carries TRBV3-1 (or the pseudogene TRBV3-2) and TRBJ2-1, with 9 bases identical to TRBD2. Germline V gene lookup returns CDR1 LGHDT and CDR2 YNNKEL (reference sequence). V lost 1 base and J lost 15; bases outside the gene matches: 19. The CDR3 has 17 amino acids.

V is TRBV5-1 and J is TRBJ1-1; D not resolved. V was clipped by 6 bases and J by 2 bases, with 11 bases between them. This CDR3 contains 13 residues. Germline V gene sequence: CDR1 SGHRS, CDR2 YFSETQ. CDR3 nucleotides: TGCGCCAGCAAGTGGAGCGAAAACACTGAAGCTTTCTTT. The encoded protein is CASKWSENTEAFF. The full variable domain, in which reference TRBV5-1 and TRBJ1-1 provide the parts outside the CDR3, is KAGVTQTPRYLIKTRGQQVTLSCSPISGHRSVSWYQQTPGQGLQFLFEYFSETQRNKGNFPGRFSGRQFSNSRSEMNVSTLELGDSALYLCASKWSENTEAFFGQGTRLTVV.

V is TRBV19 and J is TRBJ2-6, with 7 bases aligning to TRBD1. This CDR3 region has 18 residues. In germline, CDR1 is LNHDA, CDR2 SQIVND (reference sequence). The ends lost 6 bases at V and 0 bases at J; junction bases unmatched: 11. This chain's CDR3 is CASSGPGQLYSGANVLTF. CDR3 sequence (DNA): TGTGCCAGTAGCGGTCCGGGACAGCTTTACTCTGGGGCCAACGTCCTGACTTTC.

In DNA form, the CDR3 reads TGTGCCAGTAGGAGCAGGGGGGAGTCCTACGAGCAGTACTTC. Its translation is CASRSRGESYEQYF. V gene TRBV19 combines with J gene TRBJ2-7; weak D call: TRBD1 (7 bases). Germline CDR1 is LNHDA and CDR2 is SQIVND (reference sequence). The V gene lost 6 bases and the J gene lost 1 base, with 13 bases spanning the gap. CDR3 length equals 14 residues.

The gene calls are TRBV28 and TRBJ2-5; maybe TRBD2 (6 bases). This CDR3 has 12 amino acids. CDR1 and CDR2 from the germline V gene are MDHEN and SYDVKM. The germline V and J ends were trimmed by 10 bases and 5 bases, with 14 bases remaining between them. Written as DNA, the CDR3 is TGTGCCACCTCGGGGAGGCGGGAGACCCAGTACTTC. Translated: CATSGRRETQYF.

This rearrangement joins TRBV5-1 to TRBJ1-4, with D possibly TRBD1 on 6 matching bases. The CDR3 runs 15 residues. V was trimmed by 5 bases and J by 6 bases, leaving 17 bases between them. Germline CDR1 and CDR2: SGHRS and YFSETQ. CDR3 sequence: CASRAPGHLDEKLFF. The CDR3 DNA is TGCGCCAGCAGGGCGCCGGGACACCTCGATGAAAAACTGTTTTTT. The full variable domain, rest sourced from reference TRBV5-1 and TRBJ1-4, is KAGVTQTPRYLIKTRGQQVTLSCSPISGHRSVSWYQQTPGQGLQFLFEYFSETQRNKGNFPGRFSGRQFSNSRSEMNVSTLELGDSALYLCASRAPGHLDEKLFFGSGTQLSVL.

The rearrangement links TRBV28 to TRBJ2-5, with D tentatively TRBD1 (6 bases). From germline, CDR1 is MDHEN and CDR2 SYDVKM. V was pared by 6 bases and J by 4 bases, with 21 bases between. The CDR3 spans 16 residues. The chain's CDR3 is CASSDSGRGFGETQYF. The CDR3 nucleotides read TGTGCCAGCAGCGACTCGGGCAGGGGATTTGGAGAGACCCAGTACTTC.

CDR3 amino acids: CASSPRAKGESYNEQFF. CDR3 bases: TGTGCCAGCAGCCCTCGAGCGAAGGGGGAATCCTACAATGAGCAGTTCTTC. The V call is TRBV5-6, the J call TRBJ2-1, with D perhaps TRBD1 (6 bases). Per germline, CDR1 SGHDT and CDR2 YYEEEE. The CDR3 has 17 amino acids. Trimming pared 4 bases from V and 1 base from J, leaving 18 bases between.

CDR3 region: CASSLFSVGETGPPLAGLFF. The DNA for the CDR3 is TGTGCCAGCAGTTTATTTTCCGTTGGCGAGACAGGGCCTCCGTTAGCTGGACTGTTTTTT. V is TRBV27 and J is TRBJ1-4, with 7 bases fitting TRBD1. CDR1 MNHEY and CDR2 SMNVEV come from the germline V gene (reference sequence). V lost 1 base to trimming and J lost 13 bases; unmatched junction nucleotides: 27. This CDR3 has 20 amino acids.

The CDR3 loop reads CASSTGGKEKLFF. CDR3 DNA sequence: TGTGCCAGCAGTACAGGGGGCAAGGAAAAACTGTTTTTT. This chain joins TRBV12-3 or TRBV12-4 and TRBJ1-4, with 9 positions matching TRBD1. CDR3 length: 13 amino acids. Losses at the gene ends were 5 bases for V and 8 bases for J; bases not matched to a gene: 3.

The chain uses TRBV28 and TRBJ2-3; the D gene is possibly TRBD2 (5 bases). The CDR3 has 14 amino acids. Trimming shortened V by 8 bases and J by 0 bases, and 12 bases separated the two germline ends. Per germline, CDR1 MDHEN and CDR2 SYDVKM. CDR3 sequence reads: CASCTSGSTDTQYF. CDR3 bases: TGTGCCAGCTGTACAAGCGGCAGCACAGATACGCAGTATTTT.

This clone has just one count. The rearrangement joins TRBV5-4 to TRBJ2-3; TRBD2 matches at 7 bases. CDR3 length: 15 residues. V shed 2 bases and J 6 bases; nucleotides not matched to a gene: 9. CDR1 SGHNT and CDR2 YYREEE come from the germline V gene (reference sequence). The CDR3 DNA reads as TGTGCCAGCAGCTTCCCTAGCGGCGGAGGGGATACGCAGTATTTT. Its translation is CASSFPSGGGDTQYF.

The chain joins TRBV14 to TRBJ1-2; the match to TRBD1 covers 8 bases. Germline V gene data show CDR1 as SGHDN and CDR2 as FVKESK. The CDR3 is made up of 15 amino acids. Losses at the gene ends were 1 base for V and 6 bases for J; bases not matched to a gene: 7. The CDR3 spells CASSQGTGREHGYTF. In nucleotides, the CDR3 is TGTGCCAGCAGCCAAGGGACAGGGAGAGAGCATGGCTACACCTTC.

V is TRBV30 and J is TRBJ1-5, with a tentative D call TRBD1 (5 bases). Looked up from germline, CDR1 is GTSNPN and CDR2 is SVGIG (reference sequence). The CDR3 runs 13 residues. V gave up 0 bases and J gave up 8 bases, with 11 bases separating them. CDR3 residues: CAWSVRGTEPQHF. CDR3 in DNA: TGTGCCTGGAGTGTACGCGGGACGGAGCCCCAGCATTTT. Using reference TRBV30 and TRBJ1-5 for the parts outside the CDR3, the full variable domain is SQTIHQWPATLVQPVGSPLSLECTVEGTSNPNLYWYRQAAGRGLQLLFYSVGIGQISSEVPQNLSASRPQDRQFILSSKKLLLSDSGFYLCAWSVRGTEPQHFGDGTRLSIL.

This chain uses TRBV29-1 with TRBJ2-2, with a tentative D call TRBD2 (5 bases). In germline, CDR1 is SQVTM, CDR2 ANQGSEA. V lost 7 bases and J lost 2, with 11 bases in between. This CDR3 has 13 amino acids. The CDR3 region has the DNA TGCAGCGCGAGGACTGTAAACACCGGGGAGCTGTTTTTT. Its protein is CSARTVNTGELFF.